This TCR beta chain was obtained from a study of blood T cells in healthy people across ages (dated by TCRdb to 2014 to 2015). Context from the whole study: In model experiments, roughly one uniquely barcoded TCR beta cDNA molecule per two T cells was captured by template switching. Age-related changes in TCR beta repertoire diversity were measured in the study by deep sequencing normalized with unique cDNA molecular identifiers. The donors were divided into four age groups: young (average around 16 years), middle-aged (approximately 39), aged (about 62) and long-lived (82). To avoid experimental bias, donors of different ages were distributed randomly across sequencing lanes. For two donors (one aged 18 to 30 and one aged 80 or older), the study analyzed two additional independent replicas of 1 million unique cDNA reads from the same blood draw. The full study reports these points: The percentage of naive T cells measured by flow cytometry correlated strongly with observed TCR beta diversity. Total diversity estimates from one million sequenced T cells were considered lower bounds and underestimates. The long-lived group showed more naive CD4+ T cells, fewer expanded clones and increased TCR diversity than the aged group, suggesting age selection. Bulk unsorted PBMC profiling prevented conclusive comparison of naive and antigen-experienced compartments. Donor CMV infection status was unknown, potentially confounding age-related changes in expanded clonotypes. As age increased, observed TCR beta diversity per million T cells dropped in a roughly linear way, and a significant reduction was already evident by age about 40.

As to this clonotype: Its antigen specificity is not known. One junction end disagrees with the germline gene, perhaps due to a read error.

Including cysteine and phenylalanine, the CDR3 has 13 amino acids. CDR3 DNA only is kept here, 39 bases in frame from base 1. The germline V gene (reference sequence) specifies SSHAT as CDR1 and FNYEAQ as CDR2. Systemically healthy Caucasian individuals from Russia, 39 in total and aged roughly 6 to 95 years, were included as donors. Each donor gave 9.5 to 10 milliliters of peripheral blood, drawn into EDTA-treated Vacutainer tubes. Ficoll-Paque density-gradient centrifugation was used to isolate PBMCs, with at least 6 million per sample. Total RNA was extracted from PBMCs with Trizol reagent, with at least 5.5 micrograms obtained per sample. For every donor, flow cytometry on a PBMC aliquot measured the percentage of naive CD45RAhigh/CD27high T cells. Library creation used 5' RACE. A second PCR of about 7 to 12 cycles was performed with a sample-barcoded 5' primer and a J-beta primer mix. A template-switch 5' adaptor carrying 12 random nucleotides introduced a unique molecular identifier onto each TCR beta cDNA molecule. At least 2.5 million CDR3-containing paired-end reads were obtained from each sample. All of the RNA was converted into first-strand cDNA using the Mint cDNA synthesis kit, with a TRBC-specific oligonucleotide serving as the primer. Following uracil-DNA glycosylase treatment, all cDNA underwent a first 18-cycle PCR with the universal primers M1SS and BC2_uni_R. Turning to the authors' computational methods: Normalization of each sample was performed by random selection of 1 million high-quality reads, each carrying a distinct molecular identifier. Instead of being binned into consensus sequences, reads with shared molecular identifiers were discarded. CDR3 identification, clonotype clustering and error correction used MiTCR with a Q25 quality threshold and the strictest error-elimination algorithm. Lower-bound total TCR beta diversity was estimated with a nonparametric unseen species model using Euler transformation. TCRdb redid the processing of the public reads, applying fastp at Q25 and MiXCR, and retained in-frame beta chains. Rows matching on CDR3 protein sequence are summarized as one entry with the most common DNA and genes. TCRdb's processing, not the study's, gives the V and J calls here. This sample comprises 1.5 million to 2 million distinct CDR3 sequences, more than 35% of them detected only once. The top ten constitute under 30% of the sample.

Input material: blood. This clonotype was sampled from a human donor in good health. This sequence uses TRBV7-7 and TRBJ2-5; the D gene is possibly TRBD1, with 6 bases matching. The DNA sequence is TGTGCCAGCAGCTTAGCAAGACAGGAGACCCGGTACTTC. Its coded protein is CASSLARQETRYF.